Listed below are T cell receptor beta chains from one sample, sequenced in a study of tumor-infiltrating lymphocytes in localized non-small cell lung cancer. The method was immunoSEQ multiplex PCR; TCRdb's version includes in-frame clones alone and lacks a portion of them. Among several thousand clones listed, less than 80% were seen once. Sequenced sample: lung tumor tissue. The receptors derive from a human donor with non-small cell lung cancer. The CDR3 runs from the conserved cysteine through the conserved F or W. D genes are given only for firm matches. Size values are once, few and many counts, or a class for expanded clones, and some rows have none.

TRBV9,15,TRBJ2-1,-,-,TGTGCCAGCAGCAAAAGATCGGGAGACGGCAATGAGCAGTTCTTC,CASSKRSGDGNEQFF
TRBV6-7,16,TRBJ2-4,-,-,TGTGCCAGCCCCCCGGGAGAGGGGGTGGTACGGAACATTCAGTACTTC,CASPPGEGVVRNIQYF
TRBV2,13,TRBJ2-5,-,-,TGTGCCAGCCTTTGGAATTTACAAGAGACCCAGTACTTC,CASLWNLQETQYF
TRBV30,13,TRBJ1-2,-,-,TGTGCCTGGAGTGGGGGGGGGAACTATGGCTACACCTTC,CAWSGGGNYGYTF
TRBV7-2,15,TRBJ1-3,few,-,TGTGCCAGCAGCTTAGTATCCGGCTCTGGAAACACCATATATTTT,CASSLVSGSGNTIYF
TRBV5-6,14,TRBJ1-6,-,-,TGTGCCAGCAGCCCCGGAGGGGGGAATTCACCCCTCCACTTT,CASSPGGGNSPLHF
TRBV7-9,16,TRBJ2-6,-,-,TGTGCCAGCAGCGTAGGAAGGTTCTCTGGGGCCAACGTCCTGACTTTC,CASSVGRFSGANVLTF
TRBV7-8,11,TRBJ2-2,once,-,TGTGCCAGCAGCCCTAGGGGGGAGCTGTTTTTT,CASSPRGELFF
TRBV25-1,16,TRBJ2-2,-,-,TGTGCCAGCAGTGATCCCCTCCAGACTCCCACCGGGGAGCTGTTTTTT,CASSDPLQTPTGELFF
TRBV7-8,14,TRBJ1-1,medium-sized,-,TGTGCCAGCAGCCTGGGGCGGCAGAACACTGAAGCTTTCTTT,CASSLGRQNTEAFF
TRBV7-8,13,TRBJ1-1,-,-,TGTGCCAGCAGCCAGGTACAGAACACTGAAGCTTTCTTT,CASSQVQNTEAFF
TRBV9,14,TRBJ1-6,-,-,TGTGCCAGCAGCTTAGATATTGGGTATTCACCCCTCCACTTT,CASSLDIGYSPLHF
TRBV6-6,13,TRBJ2-1,few,-,TGTGCCAGCAGTTACAACAGACACAATGAGCAGTTCTTC,CASSYNRHNEQFF
TRBV6-8,11,TRBJ1-4,once,-,TGTGCCAGCAGTTCCGATGAAAAACTGTTTTTT,CASSSDEKLFF
TRBV27,15,TRBJ2-3,-,TRBD1,TGTGCCAGCAGTTTCCGGGACAGATACACAGATACGCAGTATTTT,CASSFRDRYTDTQYF
TRBV10-3,10,TRBJ1-1,-,-,TGTGCCATCAGTGACACTGAAGCTTTCTTT,CAISDTEAFF
TRBV2,14,TRBJ2-7,few,-,TGTGCCAGCAGTCTAACCGGGGGAAACTACGAGCAGTACTTC,CASSLTGGNYEQYF
TRBV11-2,14,TRBJ1-2,-,-,TGTGCCAGCAGCTTACGTGACAGGAGCTATGGCTACACCTTC,CASSLRDRSYGYTF
TRBV5-1,15,TRBJ2-2,-,-,TGCGCCAGCAGCTTGGGCAGGGCGAACACCGGGGAGCTGTTTTTT,CASSLGRANTGELFF
TRBV9,16,TRBJ2-5,-,TRBD2,TGTGCCAGCAGCCTAGGGGGCGGGAGGGCCCTTGAGACCCAGTACTTC,CASSLGGGRALETQYF
TRBV6-5,15,TRBJ2-5,-,TRBD1,TGTGCCAGCAGCTATGGTCGACAGGGCGGGGAGACCCAGTACTTC,CASSYGRQGGETQYF
TRBV6-6,15,TRBJ2-7,-,-,TGTGCCAGCAGACCCGAGGCAGGGGCTGGCAGCGAGCAGTACTTC,CASRPEAGAGSEQYF
TRBV15,13,TRBJ2-1,-,-,TGTGCCACCAGCAGGGCCTTTCTAGAGGAGCAGTTCTTC,CATSRAFLEEQFF
TRBV2,14,TRBJ2-7,large,-,TGTGCCAGCAAAAGGGAGGACGGAATTTACGAGCAGTACTTC,CASKREDGIYEQYF
TRBV2,13,TRBJ2-7,few,-,TGTGCCAGCAACGCTCCTTTCTCCTACGAGCAGTACTTC,CASNAPFSYEQYF
TRBV14,12,TRBJ1-2,-,-,TGTGCCAGCAGCCAAGGCGTATTTGGCTACACCTTC,CASSQGVFGYTF
TRBV6-1,13,TRBJ1-1,once,-,TGTGCCAGCAAGCGGGGGATGAACACTGAAGCTTTCTTT,CASKRGMNTEAFF
TRBV6-5,14,TRBJ1-2,-,TRBD1,TGTGCCAGCAGTTACTTCCGGGACAGCGATGGCTACACCTTC,CASSYFRDSDGYTF
TRBV5-1,14,TRBJ1-2,-,-,TGCGCCAGTAACCCGAATGGGGAGGACTATGGCTACACCTTC,CASNPNGEDYGYTF
TRBV4-1,19,TRBJ2-1,-,TRBD2,TGCGCCAGCAGCCACCCGGGACTAGCGGGAGGGCCAAATCTCAATGAGCAGTTCTTC,CASSHPGLAGGPNLNEQFF
TRBV18,16,TRBJ2-2,-,TRBD2,TGTGCCAGCTCACCCAACCAGCGGGGGAACACCGGGGAGCTGTTTTTT,CASSPNQRGNTGELFF
TRBV6-5,15,TRBJ1-5,once,-,TGTGCCAGCAGAGCATTATTCGGGAGCAATCAGCCCCAGCATTTT,CASRALFGSNQPQHF
TRBV5-1,16,TRBJ1-1,-,-,TGCGCCAGCAGCTTCGGGGGGCGAGGTCCGAACACTGAAGCTTTCTTT,CASSFGGRGPNTEAFF
TRBV29-1,16,TRBJ2-7,-,TRBD2,TGCAGCGTTGTGGGGACTAGCGGGGGGCGTATGCACGAGCAGTACTTC,CSVVGTSGGRMHEQYF
TRBV5-8,14,TRBJ1-2,once,-,TGTGCCAGCAGCTTGGGTGGAATCGTTAGCGGCTACACCTTC,CASSLGGIVSGYTF
TRBV4-2,16,TRBJ2-1,-,TRBD1,TGTGCCAGCAGCCAAGAGTGGATGGGACAGGACAATGAGCAGTTCTTC,CASSQEWMGQDNEQFF
TRBV10-3,19,TRBJ2-6,-,TRBD1,TGTGCCATCAGTGACCCGGGAAAGGACAGGGGATTTGGGGCCAACGTCCTGACTTTC,CAISDPGKDRGFGANVLTF
TRBV5-1,13,TRBJ1-1,few,-,TGCGCCAGCAGCTTGGGAGTGAACACTGAAGCTTTCTTT,CASSLGVNTEAFF
TRBV2,15,TRBJ1-1,-,TRBD1,TGTGCCACCGGGACAGGGCCTACCCGCGACGCTGAAGCTTTCTTT,CATGTGPTRDAEAFF
TRBV10-3,14,TRBJ1-3,-,-,TGTGCCATACAGAGCCCGAGCTCTGGAAACACCATATATTTT,CAIQSPSSGNTIYF
TRBV5-1,16,TRBJ2-5,-,TRBD2,TGCGCCAGCAGCCTATCGTGGGCTAGCGGCCAAGAGACCCAGTACTTC,CASSLSWASGQETQYF
TRBV7-9,14,TRBJ1-3,-,-,TGTGCCAGCAGCTCCCCCCTCTCTGGAAACACCATATATTTT,CASSSPLSGNTIYF
TRBV5-4,12,TRBJ1-2,few,-,TGTGCCAGCAGGATGGGGAACTATGGCTACACCTTC,CASRMGNYGYTF
TRBV2,11,TRBJ2-3,few,-,TGTGCCAGCAGGAGCGGGGATACGCAGTATTTT,CASRSGDTQYF
TRBV7-9,15,TRBJ2-7,-,-,TGTGCCAGCAGCTTAATAAGTTTCAGCTCCTACGAGCAGTACTTC,CASSLISFSSYEQYF
TRBV10-3,13,TRBJ1-2,-,TRBD1,TGTGCCATCAGTGGGGGACAGAACTATGGCTACACCTTC,CAISGGQNYGYTF
TRBV29-1,14,TRBJ1-1,large,-,TGCAGCGTTGATATGGGGCACCTGAACACTGAAGCTTTCTTT,CSVDMGHLNTEAFF
TRBV5-4,14,TRBJ1-2,few,-,TGTGCCAGCAGCGGGAAGGGGGGAAACTATGGCTACACCTTC,CASSGKGGNYGYTF
TRBV5-8,11,TRBJ1-1,once,-,TGTGCCAGCCTTCGGGACTCTGAAGCTTTCTTT,CASLRDSEAFF
TRBV7-9,16,TRBJ2-1,-,-,TGTGCCAGCAGCTTACTGGTGGGAAACCTTTACAATGAGCAGTTCTTC,CASSLLVGNLYNEQFF
TRBV11-3,14,TRBJ2-1,-,-,TGTGCCAGCAGCTTAGCCGGGGGGCAAGGAGAGCAGTTCTTC,CASSLAGGQGEQFF
TRBV7-2,16,TRBJ2-5,-,TRBD2,TGTGCCAGCAGCTTGATTAGCGGGAGGGTACAAGAGACCCAGTACTTC,CASSLISGRVQETQYF
TRBV11-2,11,TRBJ1-2,-,-,TGTGCCAGCAGTGTGGGGGGTGGCTACACCTTC,CASSVGGGYTF
TRBV27,12,TRBJ2-7,-,-,TGTGCCAGCAGGAACTCTCAATACGAGCAGTACTTC,CASRNSQYEQYF